Sequencing of this T cell receptor (beta chain) was carried out in a study of blood T cell repertoires in COVID-19. Germline CDR1 is MNHEY and CDR2 is SVGAGI. The CDR3 is 14 amino acids. V dropped 1 base and J dropped 10 bases, with 11 bases sitting between them. Clones were read by immunoSEQ multiplex PCR, and TCRdb kept only the in-frame ones, dropping some. The sample has about 340,000 clones; 80% to 90% are singletons. Sequencing was carried out using PBMCs or T cells enriched from blood (not recorded which). The V and J genes are TRBV6-5 and TRBJ1-6; D may be TRBD1 (5 bases). The sequence was collected from a middle-aged woman with acute COVID-19. The CDR3 sequence is CASSYFRGESPLHF. For the CDR3, the DNA is TGTGCCAGCAGTTACTTTAGGGGTGAGTCACCCCTCCACTTT.